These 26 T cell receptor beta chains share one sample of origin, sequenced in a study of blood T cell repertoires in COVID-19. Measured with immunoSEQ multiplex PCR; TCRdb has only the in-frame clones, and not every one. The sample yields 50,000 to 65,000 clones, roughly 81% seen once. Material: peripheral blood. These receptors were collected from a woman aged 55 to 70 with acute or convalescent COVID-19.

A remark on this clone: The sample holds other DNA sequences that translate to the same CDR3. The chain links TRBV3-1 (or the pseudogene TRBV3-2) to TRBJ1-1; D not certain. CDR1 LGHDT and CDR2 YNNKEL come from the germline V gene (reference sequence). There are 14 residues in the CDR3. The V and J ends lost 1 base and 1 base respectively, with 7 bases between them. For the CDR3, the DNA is TGTGCCAGCAGCCAAGGTGGGCCGAACACTGAAGCTTTCTTT. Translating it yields CASSQGGPNTEAFF.

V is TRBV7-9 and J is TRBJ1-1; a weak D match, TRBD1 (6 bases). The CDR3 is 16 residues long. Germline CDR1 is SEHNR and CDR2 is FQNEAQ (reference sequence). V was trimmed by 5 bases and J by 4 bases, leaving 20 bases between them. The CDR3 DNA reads TGTGCCAGCAGCCCCCCGGGCGGGGGGGGCGTCACTGAAGCTTTCTTT. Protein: CASSPPGGGGVTEAFF.

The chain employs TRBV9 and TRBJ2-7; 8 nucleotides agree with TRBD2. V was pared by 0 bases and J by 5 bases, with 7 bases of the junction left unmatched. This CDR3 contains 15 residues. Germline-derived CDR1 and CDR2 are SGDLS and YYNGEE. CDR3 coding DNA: TGTGCCAGCAGCGTAGGGAGGACTAGCAATCACGAGCAGTACTTC. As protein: CASSVGRTSNHEQYF.

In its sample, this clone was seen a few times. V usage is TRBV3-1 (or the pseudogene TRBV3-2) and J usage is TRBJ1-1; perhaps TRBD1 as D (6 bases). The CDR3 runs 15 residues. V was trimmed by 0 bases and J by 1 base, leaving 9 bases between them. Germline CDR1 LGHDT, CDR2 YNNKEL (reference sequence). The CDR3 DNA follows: TGTGCCAGCAGCCAAGACACAGGGAGGAACACTGAAGCTTTCTTT. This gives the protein CASSQDTGRNTEAFF.

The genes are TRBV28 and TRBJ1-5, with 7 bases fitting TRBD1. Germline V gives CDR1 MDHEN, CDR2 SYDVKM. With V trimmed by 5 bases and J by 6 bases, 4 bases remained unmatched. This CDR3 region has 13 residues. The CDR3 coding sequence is TGTGCCAGCAGTGAGACAGGGTCTCAGCCCCAGCATTTT. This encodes CASSETGSQPQHF. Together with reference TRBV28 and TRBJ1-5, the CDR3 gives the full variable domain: DVKVTQSSRYLVKRTGEKVFLECVQDMDHENMFWYRQDPGLGLRLIYFSYDVKMKEKGDIPEGYSVSREKKERFSLILESASTNQTSMYLCASSETGSQPQHFGDGTRLSIL.

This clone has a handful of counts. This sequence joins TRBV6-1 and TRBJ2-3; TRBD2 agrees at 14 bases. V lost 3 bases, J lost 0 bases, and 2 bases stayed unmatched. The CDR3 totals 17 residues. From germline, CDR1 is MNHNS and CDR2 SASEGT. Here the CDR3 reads CASSEGLAGASTDTQYF. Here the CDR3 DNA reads TGTGCCAGCAGTGAGGGACTAGCGGGAGCGAGCACAGATACGCAGTATTTT.

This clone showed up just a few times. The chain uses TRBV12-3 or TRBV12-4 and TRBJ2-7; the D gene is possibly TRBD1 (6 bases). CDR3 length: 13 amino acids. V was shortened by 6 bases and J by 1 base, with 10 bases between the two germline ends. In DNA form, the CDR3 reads TGTGCCAGCAGCCCTACAGGGTCCTACGAGCAGTACTTC. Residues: CASSPTGSYEQYF.

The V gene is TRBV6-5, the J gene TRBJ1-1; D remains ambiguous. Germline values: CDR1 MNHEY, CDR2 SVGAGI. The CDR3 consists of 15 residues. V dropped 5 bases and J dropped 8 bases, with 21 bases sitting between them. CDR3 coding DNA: TGTGCCAGCAGTCCCCCCGACCGAGCAAGAGGGGAAGCTTTCTTT. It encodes CASSPPDRARGEAFF.

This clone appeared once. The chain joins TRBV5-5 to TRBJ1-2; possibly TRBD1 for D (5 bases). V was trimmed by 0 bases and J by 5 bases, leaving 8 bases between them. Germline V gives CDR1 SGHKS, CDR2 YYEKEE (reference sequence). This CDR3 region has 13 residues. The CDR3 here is CASSLADSYGYTF. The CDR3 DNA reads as TGTGCCAGCAGCTTGGCCGACAGTTATGGCTACACCTTC. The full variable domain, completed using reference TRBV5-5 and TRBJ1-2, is DAGVTQSPTHLIKTRGQQVTLRCSPISGHKSVSWYQQVLGQGPQFIFQYYEKEERGRGNFPDRFSARQFPNYSSELNVNALLLGDSALYLCASSLADSYGYTFGSGTRLTVV.

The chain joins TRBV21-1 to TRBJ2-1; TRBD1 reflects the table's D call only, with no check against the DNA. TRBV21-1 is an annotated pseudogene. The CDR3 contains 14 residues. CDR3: CASSEDRVRDEQFF. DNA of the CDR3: TGTGCCAGCAGCGAAGACAGGGTAAGAGATGAGCAGTTCTTC.

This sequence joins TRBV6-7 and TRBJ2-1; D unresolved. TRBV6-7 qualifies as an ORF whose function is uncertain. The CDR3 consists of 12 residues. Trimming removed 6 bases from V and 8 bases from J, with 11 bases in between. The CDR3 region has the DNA TGTGCCAGCAGCAGGTGCCAGGATGAGCAGTTCTTC. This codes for CASSRCQDEQFF.

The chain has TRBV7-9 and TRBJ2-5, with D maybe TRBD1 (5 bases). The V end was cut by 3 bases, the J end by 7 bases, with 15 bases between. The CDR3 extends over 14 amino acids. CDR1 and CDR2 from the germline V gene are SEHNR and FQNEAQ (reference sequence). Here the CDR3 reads CASSFREGWGTQYF. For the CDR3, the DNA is TGTGCCAGCAGCTTCAGGGAAGGTTGGGGGACCCAGTACTTC.

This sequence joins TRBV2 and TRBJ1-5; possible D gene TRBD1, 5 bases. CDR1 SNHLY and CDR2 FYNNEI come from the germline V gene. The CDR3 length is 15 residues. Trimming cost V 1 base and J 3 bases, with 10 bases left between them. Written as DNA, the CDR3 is TGTGCCAGCAGTGAAGAACAGGCGTACAATCAGCCCCAGCATTTT. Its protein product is CASSEEQAYNQPQHF.

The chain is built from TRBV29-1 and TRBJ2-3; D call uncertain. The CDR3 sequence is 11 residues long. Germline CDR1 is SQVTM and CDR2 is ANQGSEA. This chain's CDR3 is CTLNIADTQYF. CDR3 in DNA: TGCACCCTTAATATAGCAGATACGCAGTATTTT.

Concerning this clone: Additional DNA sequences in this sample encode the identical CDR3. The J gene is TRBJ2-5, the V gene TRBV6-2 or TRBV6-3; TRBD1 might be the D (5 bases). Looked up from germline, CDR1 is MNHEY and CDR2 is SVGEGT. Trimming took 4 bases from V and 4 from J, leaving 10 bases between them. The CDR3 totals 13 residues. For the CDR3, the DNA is TGTGCCAGCAGTTTAGGACACTTAGAGACCCAGTACTTC. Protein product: CASSLGHLETQYF.

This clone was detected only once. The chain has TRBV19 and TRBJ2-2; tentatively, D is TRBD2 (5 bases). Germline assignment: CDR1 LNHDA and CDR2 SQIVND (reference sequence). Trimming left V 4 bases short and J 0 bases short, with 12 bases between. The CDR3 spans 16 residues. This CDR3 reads CASSSLSAANTGELFF. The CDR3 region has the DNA TGTGCCAGTAGTAGTCTTAGCGCGGCGAACACCGGGGAGCTGTTTTTT.

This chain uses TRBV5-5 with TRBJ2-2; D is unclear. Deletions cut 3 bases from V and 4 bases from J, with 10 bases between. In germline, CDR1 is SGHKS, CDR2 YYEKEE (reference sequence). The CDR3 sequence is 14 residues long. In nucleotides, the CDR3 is TGTGCCAGCAGCTCGCTCACAGTCACCGGGGAGCTGTTTTTT. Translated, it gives CASSSLTVTGELFF.

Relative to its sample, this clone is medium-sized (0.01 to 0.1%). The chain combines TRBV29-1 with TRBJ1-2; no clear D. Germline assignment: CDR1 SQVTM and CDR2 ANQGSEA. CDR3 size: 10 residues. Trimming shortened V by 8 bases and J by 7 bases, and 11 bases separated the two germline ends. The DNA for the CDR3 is TGCAGCCTCCGGGAGGGTGGCTACACCTTC. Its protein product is CSLREGGYTF.

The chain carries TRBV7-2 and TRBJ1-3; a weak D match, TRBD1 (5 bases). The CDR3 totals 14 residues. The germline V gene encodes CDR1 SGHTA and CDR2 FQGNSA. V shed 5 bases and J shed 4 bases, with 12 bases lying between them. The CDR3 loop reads CASSPGEIGNTIYF. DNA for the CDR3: TGTGCCAGCAGCCCGGGGGAGATCGGAAACACCATATATTTT. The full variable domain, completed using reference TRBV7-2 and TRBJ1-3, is GAGVSQSPSNKVTEKGKDVELRCDPISGHTALYWYRQSLGQGLEFLIYFQGNSAPDKSGLPSDRFSAERTGGSVSTLTIQRTQQEDSAVYLCASSPGEIGNTIYFGEGSWLTVV.

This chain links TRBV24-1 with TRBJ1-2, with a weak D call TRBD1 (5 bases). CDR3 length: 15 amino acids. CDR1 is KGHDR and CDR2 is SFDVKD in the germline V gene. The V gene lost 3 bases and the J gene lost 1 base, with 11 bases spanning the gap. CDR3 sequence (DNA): TGTGCCACCAGTGATAGGGGAACGAATAACTATGGCTACACCTTC. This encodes CATSDRGTNNYGYTF.

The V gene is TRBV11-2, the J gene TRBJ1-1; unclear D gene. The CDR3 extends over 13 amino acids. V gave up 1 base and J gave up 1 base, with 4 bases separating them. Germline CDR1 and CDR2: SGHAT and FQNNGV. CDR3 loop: CASSLVSNTEAFF. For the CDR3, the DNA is TGTGCCAGCAGCTTAGTATCGAACACTGAAGCTTTCTTT.

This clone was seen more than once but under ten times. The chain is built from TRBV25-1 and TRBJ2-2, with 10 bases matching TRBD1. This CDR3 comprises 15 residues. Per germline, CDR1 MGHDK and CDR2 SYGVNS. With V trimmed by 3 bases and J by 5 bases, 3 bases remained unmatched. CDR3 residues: CASSDPGQGTGELFF. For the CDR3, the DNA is TGTGCCAGCAGTGATCCGGGACAGGGGACCGGGGAGCTGTTTTTT. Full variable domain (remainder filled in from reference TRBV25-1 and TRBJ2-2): EADIYQTPRYLVIGTGKKITLECSQTMGHDKMYWYQQDPGMELHLIHYSYGVNSTEKGDLSSESTVSRIRTEHFPLTLESARPSHTSQYLCASSDPGQGTGELFFGEGSRLTVL.

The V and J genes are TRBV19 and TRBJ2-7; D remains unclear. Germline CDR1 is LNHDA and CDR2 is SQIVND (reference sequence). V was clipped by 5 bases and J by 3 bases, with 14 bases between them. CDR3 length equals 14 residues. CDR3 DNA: TGTGCCAGTAGTCCTCTACAGAATATCTACGAGCAGTACTTC. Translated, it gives CASSPLQNIYEQYF.

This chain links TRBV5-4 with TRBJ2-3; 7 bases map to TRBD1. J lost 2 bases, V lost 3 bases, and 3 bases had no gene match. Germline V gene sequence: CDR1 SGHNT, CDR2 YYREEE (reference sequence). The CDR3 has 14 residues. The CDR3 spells CASSSDRVTDTQYF. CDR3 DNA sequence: TGTGCCAGCAGCTCCGACAGGGTCACAGATACGCAGTATTTT. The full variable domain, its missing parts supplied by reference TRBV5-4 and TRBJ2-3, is ETGVTQSPTHLIKTRGQQVTLRCSSQSGHNTVSWYQQALGQGPQFIFQYYREEENGRGNFPPRFSGLQFPNYSSELNVNALELDDSALYLCASSSDRVTDTQYFGPGTRLTVL.

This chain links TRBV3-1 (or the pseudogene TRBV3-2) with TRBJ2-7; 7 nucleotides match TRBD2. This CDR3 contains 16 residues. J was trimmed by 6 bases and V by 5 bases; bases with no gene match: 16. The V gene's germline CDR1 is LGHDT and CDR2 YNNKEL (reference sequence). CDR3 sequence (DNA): TGTGCCAGCAGCTCTCACGGCGGCGGGGGAATCGGCGAGCAGTACTTC. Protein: CASSSHGGGGIGEQYF.

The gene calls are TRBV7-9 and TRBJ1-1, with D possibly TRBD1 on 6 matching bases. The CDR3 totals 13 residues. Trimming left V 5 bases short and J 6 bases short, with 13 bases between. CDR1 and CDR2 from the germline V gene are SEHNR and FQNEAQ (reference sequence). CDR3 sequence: CASSPGQSPEAFF. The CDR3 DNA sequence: TGTGCCAGCAGCCCCGGACAGTCCCCTGAAGCTTTCTTT.